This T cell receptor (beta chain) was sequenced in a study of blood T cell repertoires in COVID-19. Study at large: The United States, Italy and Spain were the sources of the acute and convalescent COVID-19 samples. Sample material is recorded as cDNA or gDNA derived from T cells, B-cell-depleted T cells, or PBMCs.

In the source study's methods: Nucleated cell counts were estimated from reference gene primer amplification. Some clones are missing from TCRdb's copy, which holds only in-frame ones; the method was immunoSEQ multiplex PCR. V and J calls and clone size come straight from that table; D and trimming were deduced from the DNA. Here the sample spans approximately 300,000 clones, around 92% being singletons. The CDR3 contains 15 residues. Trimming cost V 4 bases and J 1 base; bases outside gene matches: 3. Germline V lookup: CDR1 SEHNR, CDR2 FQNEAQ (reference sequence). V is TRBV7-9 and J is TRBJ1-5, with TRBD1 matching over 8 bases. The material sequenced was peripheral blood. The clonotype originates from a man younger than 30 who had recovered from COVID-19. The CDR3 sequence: CASSYGQGSNQPQHF. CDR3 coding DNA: TGTGCCAGCAGCTACGGACAGGGCAGCAATCAGCCCCAGCATTTT.